This paragraph covers one T cell receptor beta chain sequence. The antigen remains unidentified. V lost 6 bases to trimming and J lost 0 bases; unmatched junction nucleotides: 8. Germline V lookup: CDR1 MNHNS, CDR2 SASEGT. CDR3 length: 15 amino acids. Naive CD4+ cells were CD45RA-selected; the remaining cells were memory. Method: immunoSEQ multiplex PCR; TCRdb's copy keeps in-frame clones and lacks some. The sample has some 1,600,000 clones; approximately 98% are singletons. The data originate from a study of shared clonotypes between healthy human individuals. Study background: For every donor, three CD4 naive, three CD4 memory, two CD8 naive and one CD8 memory plates were used. General study findings and limits: Non-shared clonotypes displayed generation probabilities falling below those of clonotypes present in all four donors. Memory subsets generally showed lower estimated richness than naive subsets.

Specimen: naive CD4+ T cells sorted from blood. Regarding subset: CD45RA+ positively selected. The genes are TRBV6-1 and TRBJ2-7; 7 bases match TRBD1. The clonotype comes from a man younger than 40 in good health. CDR3 bases: TGTGCCAGCAGCATAGACAGGGTCGGCTCCTACGAGCAGTACTTC. Translated: CASSIDRVGSYEQYF.